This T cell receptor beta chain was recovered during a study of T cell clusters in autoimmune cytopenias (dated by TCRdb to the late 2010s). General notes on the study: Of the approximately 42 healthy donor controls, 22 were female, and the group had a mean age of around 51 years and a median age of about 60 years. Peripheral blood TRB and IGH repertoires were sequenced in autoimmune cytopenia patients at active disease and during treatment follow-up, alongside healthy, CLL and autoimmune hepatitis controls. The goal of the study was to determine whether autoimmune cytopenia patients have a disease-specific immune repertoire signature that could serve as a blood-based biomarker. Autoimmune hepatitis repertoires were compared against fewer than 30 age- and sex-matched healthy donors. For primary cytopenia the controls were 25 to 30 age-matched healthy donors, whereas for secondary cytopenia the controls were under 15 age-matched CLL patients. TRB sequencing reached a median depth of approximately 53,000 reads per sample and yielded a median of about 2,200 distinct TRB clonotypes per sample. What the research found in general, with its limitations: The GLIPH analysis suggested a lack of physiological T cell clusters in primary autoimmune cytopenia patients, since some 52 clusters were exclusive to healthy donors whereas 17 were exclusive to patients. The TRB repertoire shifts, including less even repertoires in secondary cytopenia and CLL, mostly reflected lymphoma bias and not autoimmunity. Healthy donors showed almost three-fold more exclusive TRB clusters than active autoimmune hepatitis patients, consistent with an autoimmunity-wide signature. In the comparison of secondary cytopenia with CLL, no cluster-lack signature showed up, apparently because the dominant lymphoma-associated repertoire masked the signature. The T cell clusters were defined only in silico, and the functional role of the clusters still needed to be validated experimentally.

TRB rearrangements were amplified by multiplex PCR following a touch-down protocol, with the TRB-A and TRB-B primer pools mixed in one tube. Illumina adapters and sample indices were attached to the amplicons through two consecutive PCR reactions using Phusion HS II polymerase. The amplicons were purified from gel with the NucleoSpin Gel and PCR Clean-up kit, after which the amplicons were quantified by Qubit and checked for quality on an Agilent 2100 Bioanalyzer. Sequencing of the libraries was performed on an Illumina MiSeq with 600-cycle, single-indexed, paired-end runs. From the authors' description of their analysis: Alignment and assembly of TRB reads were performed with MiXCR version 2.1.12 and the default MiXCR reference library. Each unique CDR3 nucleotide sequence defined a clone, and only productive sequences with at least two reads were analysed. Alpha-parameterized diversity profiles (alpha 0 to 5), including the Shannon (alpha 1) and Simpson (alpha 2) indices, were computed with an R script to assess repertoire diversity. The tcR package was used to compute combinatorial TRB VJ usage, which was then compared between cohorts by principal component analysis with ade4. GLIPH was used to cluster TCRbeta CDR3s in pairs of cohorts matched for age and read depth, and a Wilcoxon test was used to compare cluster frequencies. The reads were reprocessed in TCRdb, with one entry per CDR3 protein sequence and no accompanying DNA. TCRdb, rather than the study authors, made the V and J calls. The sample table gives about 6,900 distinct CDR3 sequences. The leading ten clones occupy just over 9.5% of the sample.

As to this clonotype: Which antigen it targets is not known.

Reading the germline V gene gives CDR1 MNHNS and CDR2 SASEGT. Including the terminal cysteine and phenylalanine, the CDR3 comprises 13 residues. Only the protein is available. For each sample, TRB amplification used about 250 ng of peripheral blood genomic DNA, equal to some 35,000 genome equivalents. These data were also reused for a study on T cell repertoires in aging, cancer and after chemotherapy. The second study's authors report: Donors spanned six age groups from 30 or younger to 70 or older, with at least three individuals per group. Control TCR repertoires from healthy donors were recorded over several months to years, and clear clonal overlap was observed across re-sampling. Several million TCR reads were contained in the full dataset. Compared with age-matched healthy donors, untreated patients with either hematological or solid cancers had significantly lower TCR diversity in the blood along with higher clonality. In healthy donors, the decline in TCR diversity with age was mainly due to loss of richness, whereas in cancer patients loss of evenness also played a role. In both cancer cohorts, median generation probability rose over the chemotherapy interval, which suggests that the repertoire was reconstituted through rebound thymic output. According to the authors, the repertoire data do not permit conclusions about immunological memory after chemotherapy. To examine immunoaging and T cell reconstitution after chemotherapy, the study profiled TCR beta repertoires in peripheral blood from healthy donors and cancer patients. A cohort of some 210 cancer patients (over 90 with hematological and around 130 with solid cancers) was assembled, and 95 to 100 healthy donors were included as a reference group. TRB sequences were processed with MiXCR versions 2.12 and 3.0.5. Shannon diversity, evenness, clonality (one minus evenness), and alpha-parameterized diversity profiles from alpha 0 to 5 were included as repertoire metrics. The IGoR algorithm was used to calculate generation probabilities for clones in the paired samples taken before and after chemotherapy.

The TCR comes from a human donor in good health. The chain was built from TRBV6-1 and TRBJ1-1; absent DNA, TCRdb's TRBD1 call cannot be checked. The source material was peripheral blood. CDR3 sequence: CASIFRGETEAFF.